This TCR beta chain is from a study of cytomegalovirus exposure and HLA in healthy donors. PCR involved 60 Vbeta and 13 Jbeta primers. Original processing notes: Per a later analysis, the number of unique TCR beta chains was some 75 million, of which roughly 11 million were shared. TCRdb keeps only in-frame clones here, not all; method: immunoSEQ multiplex PCR. The DNA gave D and trimming, while V, J and clone size come from that table. The sample carries just under 65,000 clones, roughly 75% recorded once. Germline CDR1 and CDR2: SGDLS and YYNGEE. The V and J ends lost 2 bases and 8 bases respectively, with 11 bases between them. CDR3 size: 13 residues.

Sequenced input: PBMCs. The V gene is TRBV9, the J gene TRBJ2-1, with a possible D match to TRBD1 (6 bases). The receptor was derived from a woman aged 25 to 45 in good health and CMV-seronegative. Here the CDR3 DNA reads TGTGCCAGCAGCGTCCAGGGGAAGGATGAGCAGTTCTTC. This translates into CASSVQGKDEQFF.